The 23 T cell receptor beta chains given below trace back to one sample, sequenced in a study of blood T cells in healthy people across ages (dated by TCRdb to the mid-2010s). Library preparation used 5' RACE. The sequencer listed for this sample is Illumina HiSeq 2500. A second PCR of roughly 6 to 11 cycles was performed with a sample-barcoded 5' primer and a J-beta primer mix. Starting from the raw public reads, TCRdb applied fastp trimming at Q25, assembled clones with MiXCR and retained in-frame beta chains. Each record represents a unique CDR3 protein, reported with the most common genes and DNA among its rows. Recorded for this sample are approximately 360,000 distinct CDR3 sequences; 52% of them occurred a single time. In total, the top ten clones hold 51% of the sample. The sample consisted of blood. The receptors originated from a man aged 60-69 years in good health.

A word on this clonotype: This may stem from a read error, because a much larger clone lies one nucleotide away. The chain combines TRBV29-1 with TRBJ2-7; no clear D gene. The CDR3 has 11 amino acids. Germline CDR1 is SQVTM and CDR2 is ANQGSEA. The V and J ends lost 5 bases and 0 bases respectively, with 5 bases between them. CDR3 in DNA: TGCAGCGTTACCTTCTCCTACGAGCAGTACTTC. Translation: CSVTFSYEQYF.

As regards this clonotype: A junction end diverges from the germline sequence, so it may reflect a read error. The V gene is TRBV7-2, the J gene TRBJ2-3; TRBD1 matches 11 bases. The germline V gene has CDR1 SGHTA and CDR2 FQGNSA. This CDR3 is built from 15 residues. CDR3 region: CVSSTRTGGPDTQYF. For the CDR3, the DNA is TGTGTCAGCAGTACTAGGACAGGGGGCCCAGATACGCAGTATTTT.

This clonotype showed up just a few times. CDR3 residues: CSTLSDTDYGYTF. DNA of the CDR3: TGCAGTACCCTTTCGGACACTGACTATGGCTACACCTTC. The chain uses TRBV20-1 and TRBJ1-2, with TRBD1 as a possible D gene (5 bases). Germline values: CDR1 DFQATT, CDR2 SNEGSKA (reference sequence). The CDR3 is 13 residues long. Deletions cut 8 bases from V and 3 bases from J, with 16 bases between.

This clonotype has only a few counts. The chain recombines TRBV20-1 with TRBJ2-3, with D perhaps matching TRBD2 (6 bases). The CDR3 contains 13 residues. The V end lost 5 bases, the J end lost 1 base, and 10 bases lay between the germline ends. The V gene's germline CDR1 is DFQATT and CDR2 SNEGSKA (reference sequence). This chain's CDR3 is CSAAWGGTDTQYF. CDR3 nucleotides: TGCAGTGCTGCCTGGGGGGGCACAGATACGCAGTATTTT.

The gene calls are TRBV4-2 and TRBJ2-1, with a tentative D call TRBD2 (7 bases). V lost 1 base, J lost 4 bases, and 17 bases lay in between. Germline V gene sequence: CDR1 LGHNA, CDR2 YNFKEQ. The CDR3 sequence is 17 residues long. The DNA of the CDR3 is TGTGCCAGCAGCCAAGCTGGCGGCGGGGGCATATACAATGAGCAGTTCTTC. This codes for CASSQAGGGGIYNEQFF.

The chain employs TRBV7-2 and TRBJ2-3, with D perhaps matching TRBD1 or TRBD2 (5 bases each). Looked up from germline, CDR1 is SGHTA and CDR2 is FQGNSA. V lost 6 bases to trimming and J lost 7 bases, with 17 bases between them. The CDR3 has 14 residues. The CDR3 loop is CASSLAYRKHTQYF. DNA of the CDR3: TGTGCCAGCAGTCTAGCTTACAGGAAACATACGCAGTATTTT.

This clonotype has just a few counts. The V call is TRBV14, the J call TRBJ1-6; no clear D. V dropped 1 base and J dropped 0 bases, with 13 bases sitting between them. This CDR3 spans 18 amino acids. Germline-derived CDR1 and CDR2 are SGHDN and FVKESK. Written as DNA, the CDR3 is TGTGCCAGCAGCCAAGTCTTGACGGCGAGCTCCTATAATTCACCCCTCCACTTT. Protein product: CASSQVLTASSYNSPLHF.

Here the CDR3 reads CSARASGRTHEQYF. DNA of the CDR3: TGCAGTGCTAGGGCTAGCGGGAGAACCCATGAGCAGTACTTC. The chain couples TRBV20-1 to TRBJ2-7, with 10 bases fitting TRBD2. Germline V CDR1 and CDR2: DFQATT, SNEGSKA (reference sequence). CDR3 length equals 14 residues. J lost 7 bases, V lost 3 bases, and 9 bases had no gene match.

The CDR3 loop is CSAFGSQASYGYTF. The CDR3 nucleotides read TGCAGTGCGTTCGGGTCCCAAGCCTCCTATGGCTACACCTTC. This chain joins TRBV20-1 and TRBJ1-2; D unresolved. Deletions cut 6 bases from V and 4 bases from J, with 18 bases between. The germline CDR1 and CDR2 sequences are DFQATT and SNEGSKA (reference sequence). This CDR3 spans 14 amino acids.

This rearrangement joins TRBV7-2 to TRBJ2-5; 7 positions match TRBD2. The CDR3 is 15 residues long. Germline trimming cut 5 bases from V and 3 bases from J; bases unmatched to any gene: 9. The germline CDR1 and CDR2 sequences are SGHTA and FQGNSA. DNA for the CDR3: TGTGCCAGCAGCCCCCCGGGGAGCGGGGAAGAGACCCAGTACTTC. Its translation: CASSPPGSGEETQYF.

V usage is TRBV12-3 or TRBV12-4 and J usage is TRBJ2-1; 10 bases match TRBD2. V lost 6 bases and J lost 0; bases outside the gene matches: 8. The CDR3 contains 17 residues. The CDR3 DNA is TGTGCCAGCAGGAAGGTGGCTAGCGGGAGCTCCTACAATGAGCAGTTCTTC. It yields the protein CASRKVASGSSYNEQFF.

This clonotype was observed a few times. The chain is built from TRBV4-3 and TRBJ1-4; no firm D call. The V end was cut by 0 bases, the J end by 8 bases, with 10 bases between. The germline CDR1 and CDR2 sequences are LGHNA and YSLEER. The CDR3 length is 14 residues. This CDR3 reads CASSQDPRPEKLFF. CDR3 DNA sequence: TGCGCCAGCAGCCAAGACCCCAGGCCCGAAAAACTGTTTTTT.

The chain employs TRBV5-6 and TRBJ2-5; 8 bases match TRBD2. CDR3 length: 18 amino acids. The J segment lost 5 bases and the V segment lost 4 bases, leaving 19 bases of the junction unmatched. CDR1 and CDR2 (germline): SGHDT, YYEEEE. The CDR3 is CASSAPGLRSGTWETQYF. The CDR3 DNA reads TGTGCCAGCAGCGCCCCGGGACTCCGTAGCGGGACCTGGGAGACCCAGTACTTC.

V is TRBV11-2 and J is TRBJ2-3, with D tentatively TRBD1 or TRBD2 (5 bases each). Germline CDR1 SGHAT, CDR2 FQNNGV. V was clipped by 3 bases and J by 4 bases, with 8 bases between them. The length of the CDR3 is 13 residues. CDR3 residues: CASSLGPPDTQYF. The CDR3 nucleotides are TGTGCCAGCAGCTTGGGACCGCCAGATACGCAGTATTTT. The full variable domain, in which reference TRBV11-2 and TRBJ2-3 provide the parts outside the CDR3, is EAGVAQSPRYKIIEKRQSVAFWCNPISGHATLYWYQQILGQGPKLLIQFQNNGVVDDSQLPKDRFSAERLKGVDSTLKIQPAKLEDSAVYLCASSLGPPDTQYFGPGTRLTVL.

The chain combines TRBV20-1 with TRBJ2-3, with TRBD2 matching 9 bases. The CDR3 extends over 16 amino acids. J was trimmed by 4 bases and V by 0 bases; bases with no gene match: 8. The germline gives CDR1 DFQATT, CDR2 SNEGSKA (reference sequence). CDR3 amino acids: CSARDRLAGMSDTQYF. The CDR3 bases are TGCAGTGCTAGAGATCGCCTAGCGGGAATGTCAGATACGCAGTATTTT.

The chain links TRBV25-1 to TRBJ1-2; D may be TRBD1 (5 bases). From germline, CDR1 is MGHDK and CDR2 SYGVNS. V was pared by 4 bases and J by 8 bases, with 14 bases between. The CDR3 extends over 13 amino acids. The DNA for the CDR3 is TGTGCCAGCAGTGCCCCGGGGCTTTTGGGCTACACCTTC. It specifies CASSAPGLLGYTF.

Regarding this clonotype: Possible read error: a much larger clone is one base away. V gene TRBV4-2 combines with J gene TRBJ2-1; possibly TRBD2 for D (6 bases). The end of the DNA aligns better with TRBJ2-7, so the J call may be wrong. This CDR3 spans 16 amino acids. Germline V gene data show CDR1 as LGHNA and CDR2 as YNFKEQ. CDR3 bases: TGTGCCAGCAGCCTAGCGGATTCGAGCTCCTACAATGAGCAGTACTTC. The encoded protein is CASSLADSSSYNEQYF.

This chain links TRBV3-1 with TRBJ2-7, with D tentatively TRBD2 (6 bases). Trimming stripped 3 bases from V and 6 bases from J, with 15 bases between. This CDR3 has 14 residues. The germline gives CDR1 LGHDT, CDR2 YNNKEL (reference sequence). In DNA form, the CDR3 reads TGTGCCAGCAGCCATCACGGGGGTTCTGGCGAGCAGTACTTC. This gives the protein CASSHHGGSGEQYF.

As to this clonotype: This may stem from a read error, because a much larger clone lies one nucleotide away. This rearrangement joins TRBV11-2 to TRBJ2-5; D remains ambiguous. The CDR3 is 12 amino acids. CDR1 and CDR2 (germline): SGHAT, FQNNGV. The chain's CDR3 is CARSLHSKTQYF. In nucleotides, the CDR3 is TGTGCCCGCAGCTTACATTCGAAGACCCAGTACTTC.

V usage is TRBV7-2 and J usage is TRBJ2-1, with a possible D match to TRBD2 (5 bases). Germline V lookup: CDR1 SGHTA, CDR2 FQGNSA. V was trimmed by 3 bases and J by 10 bases, leaving 10 bases between them. This CDR3 region has 12 residues. CDR3 region: CASSFFSVEQFF. CDR3 sequence (DNA): TGTGCCAGCAGCTTTTTTAGCGTCGAGCAGTTCTTC.

The rearrangement uses TRBV7-9 and TRBJ2-1; D may be TRBD2 (6 bases). Germline CDR1 reads SEHNR; CDR2 reads FQNEAQ (reference sequence). This CDR3 is 16 amino acids long. V lost 4 bases, J lost 10 bases, and 23 bases lay in between. This CDR3 reads CASSSDTGTFAYEQFF. CDR3 DNA sequence: TGTGCCAGCAGCTCGGATACCGGGACTTTTGCCTACGAGCAGTTCTTC.

The chain uses TRBV2 and TRBJ2-7; possible D gene TRBD2, 6 bases. CDR1 SNHLY and CDR2 FYNNEI come from the germline V gene. This CDR3 is built from 13 residues. The V gene lost 5 bases and the J gene lost 4 bases, with 12 bases spanning the gap. The DNA for the CDR3 is TGTGCCAGCAGTACCGTGGGGGGTTACGAGCAGTACTTC. Translation gives CASSTVGGYEQYF.

A note on this clonotype: This may arise from a read error, as a much more abundant clone is one base away. The chain couples TRBV6-6 to TRBJ2-5; D call uncertain. CDR3 length equals 13 residues. Trimming left V 0 bases short and J 11 bases short, with 13 bases between. Germline V gives CDR1 MNHNY, CDR2 SVGAGI (reference sequence). CDR3 coding DNA: TGTGCCAGCAGTTACTCGATCGTAAATGAGCAGTACTTC. Translating gives CASSYSIVNEQYF.